The 14 T cell receptor beta chains below were found in one sample sequenced in a study of T cells after posttransplantation cyclophosphamide. Assay used: immunoSEQ multiplex PCR; TCRdb lists only in-frame clones, some missing. The data contain under 75,000 clones, 85% to 95% of them singletons. Sequenced sample: PBMCs. Every receptor here comes from a woman in her 30s in good health and a related stem cell transplant donor.

This chain uses TRBV18 with TRBJ2-4; maybe TRBD2 (7 bases). The germline V gene has CDR1 KGHSH and CDR2 LQKENI. The CDR3 extends over 16 amino acids. V shed 6 bases and J shed 0 bases, with 15 bases lying between them. In DNA form, the CDR3 reads TGTGCCAGCTCGGCGGGGGCGGTCCTAGCCAAAAACATTCAGTACTTC. Residues: CASSAGAVLAKNIQYF.

The rearrangement links TRBV11-2 to TRBJ2-1; a weak D match, TRBD1 (6 bases). The germline CDR1 and CDR2 sequences are SGHAT and FQNNGV. V gave up 1 base and J gave up 6 bases, with 13 bases separating them. This CDR3 has 15 amino acids. The CDR3 DNA reads TGTGCCAGCAGCTTAGGGACTGTAGGGGGCAATGAGCAGTTCTTC. It codes for CASSLGTVGGNEQFF. The complete variable domain, with remaining parts taken from reference TRBV11-2 and TRBJ2-1, reads EAGVAQSPRYKIIEKRQSVAFWCNPISGHATLYWYQQILGQGPKLLIQFQNNGVVDDSQLPKDRFSAERLKGVDSTLKIQPAKLEDSAVYLCASSLGTVGGNEQFFGPGTRLTVL.

The chain carries TRBV12-5 and TRBJ1-5; no clear D. This CDR3 spans 12 amino acids. Trimming took off 2 bases at V and 1 base at J, with 0 bases between the two ends. Per the germline V gene, CDR1 is LGHNT and CDR2 is FRNRAP. CDR3 DNA: TGTGCTAGTGGTTTGAGCAATCAGCCCCAGCATTTT. This codes for CASGLSNQPQHF.

This clone appeared a single time. The gene calls are TRBV27 and TRBJ1-3; D ambiguous. The CDR3 is 14 amino acids. V lost 6 bases and J lost 0, with 9 bases in between. Germline CDR1 MNHEY, CDR2 SMNVEV (reference sequence). In DNA form, the CDR3 reads TGTGCCAGCAGGCCGATTAACTCTGGAAACACCATATATTTT. This encodes CASRPINSGNTIYF.

The rearrangement uses TRBV7-2 and TRBJ1-2; D is perhaps TRBD1 (6 bases). Trimming removed 2 bases from V and 8 bases from J, with 15 bases in between. The germline V gene encodes CDR1 SGHTA and CDR2 FQGNSA. This CDR3 has 14 amino acids. As DNA, the CDR3 is TGTGCCAGCAGCTTAAGTTCAGGGGCGGAGGGCTACACCTTC. Its protein is CASSLSSGAEGYTF.

V is TRBV19 and J is TRBJ1-2, with D perhaps TRBD1 (6 bases). CDR1 is LNHDA and CDR2 is SQIVND in the germline V gene (reference sequence). CDR3 length equals 14 residues. Deletions cut 5 bases from V and 5 bases from J, with 15 bases between. The CDR3 coding sequence is TGTGCCAGTAGTTATCCGGGACAAGTGTATGGCTACACCTTC. Translation: CASSYPGQVYGYTF.

This clone was observed once. The chain couples TRBV15 to TRBJ2-1; 7 nucleotides line up with TRBD2. CDR3 length: 15 amino acids. The V segment lost 5 bases and the J segment 2 bases; nucleotides outside the gene matches: 6. The germline gives CDR1 LNHNV, CDR2 YYDKDF (reference sequence). This CDR3 reads CATSPRGGAYNEQFF. The CDR3, as DNA: TGTGCCACCAGCCCGAGGGGAGGGGCCTACAATGAGCAGTTCTTC.

The chain couples TRBV19 to TRBJ1-2; weak D call: TRBD1 (6 bases). The CDR3 sequence is 14 residues long. V lost 7 bases and J lost 5, with 17 bases in between. Germline V lookup: CDR1 LNHDA, CDR2 SQIVND (reference sequence). CDR3 residues: CASTKVAGAYGYTF. The CDR3 region has the DNA TGTGCCAGTACCAAAGTCGCAGGGGCGTATGGCTACACCTTC.

The J gene is TRBJ1-1, the V gene TRBV7-8; no clear D. Trimming stripped 5 bases from V and 6 bases from J, with 10 bases between. The CDR3 length is 12 residues. The germline V gene encodes CDR1 SGHVS and CDR2 FQNEAQ. CDR3 DNA sequence: TGTGCCAGCAGCCGGAAGCAGGCTGAAGCTTTCTTT. Its translation: CASSRKQAEAFF.

The rearrangement joins TRBV15 to TRBJ1-2; maybe TRBD1 (5 bases). Looked up from germline, CDR1 is LNHNV and CDR2 is YYDKDF (reference sequence). The CDR3 loop spans 16 amino acids. Trimming shortened V by 0 bases and J by 7 bases, and 18 bases separated the two germline ends. As DNA, the CDR3 is TGTGCCACCAGCAGAGATCGGGGGGGAAGAGAGGGTGGCTACACCTTC. Protein product: CATSRDRGGREGGYTF.

The V call is TRBV29-1, the J call TRBJ1-1, with D tentatively TRBD1 (5 bases). Trimming took 8 bases from V and 4 from J, leaving 11 bases between them. Germline V gives CDR1 SQVTM, CDR2 ANQGSEA. CDR3 length: 11 amino acids. The CDR3 reads CSSPQGTEAFF. As DNA, the CDR3 is TGCAGCTCCCCCCAGGGCACTGAAGCTTTCTTT.

The genes are TRBV27 and TRBJ1-4; 8 nucleotides agree with TRBD1. The V segment lost 5 bases and the J segment 8 bases; nucleotides outside the gene matches: 10. The V gene's germline CDR1 is MNHEY and CDR2 SMNVEV (reference sequence). The CDR3 is 15 amino acids. The CDR3: CASSPWTGFKEKLFF. In DNA form, the CDR3 reads TGTGCCAGCAGTCCTTGGACAGGGTTTAAGGAAAAACTGTTTTTT. Complete variable domain (other parts from reference TRBV27 and TRBJ1-4): EAQVTQNPRYLITVTGKKLTVTCSQNMNHEYMSWYRQDPGLGLRQIYYSMNVEVTDKGDVPEGYKVSRKEKRNFPLILESPSPNQTSLYFCASSPWTGFKEKLFFGSGTQLSVL.

The chain links TRBV11-2 to TRBJ1-1; D gene ambiguous. Trimming pared 1 base from V and 0 bases from J, leaving 9 bases between. Germline CDR1 is SGHAT and CDR2 is FQNNGV. The CDR3 length is 15 residues. The CDR3 spells CASSLAPRLNTEAFF. DNA for the CDR3: TGTGCCAGCAGCTTAGCCCCTAGGTTGAACACTGAAGCTTTCTTT.

This clone was found once. This chain connects TRBV6-1 to TRBJ1-5; D is unclear. Germline-derived CDR1 and CDR2 are MNHNS and SASEGT. The CDR3 totals 14 residues. Deletions cut 4 bases from V and 7 bases from J, with 14 bases between. The CDR3 loop reads CASSGQARIQPQHF. The CDR3 DNA sequence: TGTGCCAGCAGTGGCCAAGCTAGGATCCAGCCCCAGCATTTT.